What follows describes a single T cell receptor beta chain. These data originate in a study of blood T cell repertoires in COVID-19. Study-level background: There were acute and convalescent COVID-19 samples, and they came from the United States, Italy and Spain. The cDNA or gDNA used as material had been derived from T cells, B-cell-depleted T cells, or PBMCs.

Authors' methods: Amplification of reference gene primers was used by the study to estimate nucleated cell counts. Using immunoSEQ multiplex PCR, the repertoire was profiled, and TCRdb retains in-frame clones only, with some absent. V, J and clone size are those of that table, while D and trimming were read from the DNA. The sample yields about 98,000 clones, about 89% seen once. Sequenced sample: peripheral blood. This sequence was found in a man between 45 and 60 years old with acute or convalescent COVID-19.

CDR3 amino acids: CASSFSQGAYEQYF. In DNA, the CDR3 is TGCGCCAGCAGCTTTAGTCAGGGGGCCTACGAGCAGTACTTC. This chain connects TRBV5-1 to TRBJ2-7; 7 bases line up with TRBD1. Germline CDR1 is SGHRS and CDR2 is YFSETQ. The CDR3 runs to 14 residues. Germline trimming cut 2 bases from V and 2 bases from J; bases unmatched to any gene: 4.